This T cell receptor beta chain was retrieved from a study of blood T cell repertoires in COVID-19. Across the study: Samples came from the United States, Italy and Spain, spanning acute and convalescent COVID-19. PBMCs, B-cell-depleted T cells, or T cells were the source of the cDNA or gDNA that made up the material.

V was clipped by 7 bases and J by 7 bases, with 16 bases between them. The CDR3 contains 13 residues. Germline V gives CDR1 ENHRY, CDR2 SYGVKD. Under the authors' procedure: Researchers report that nucleated cell counts were estimated from reference gene primer amplification. TCRdb's copy holds only in-frame clones and misses some; the assay was immunoSEQ multiplex PCR. V, J and clone size were drawn from that table, and D and trimming were deduced from the DNA. This table has roughly 68,000 clones, roughly nine tenths appearing once. The chain employs TRBV10-3 and TRBJ1-2; a possible D gene is TRBD1 (6 bases). This TCR derives from a woman in her fifties or sixties with active COVID-19. The material sequenced was peripheral blood. CDR3 sequence: CAITGDGPRGYTF. In DNA form, the CDR3 reads TGTGCCATCACAGGGGATGGTCCTCGTGGCTACACCTTC.